This T cell receptor (beta chain) comes out of a study of blood T cell repertoires in COVID-19. Overall study context: Acute and convalescent COVID-19 specimens originated in the United States, Italy and Spain. From T cells, B-cell-depleted T cells, or PBMCs came the material, which was cDNA or gDNA.

As originally analysed: Scientists estimated how many nucleated cells there were by amplifying reference gene primers. Measured with immunoSEQ multiplex PCR; TCRdb has only the in-frame clones, and not every one. V and J calls and clone size are copied from that table; D and trimming were computed from the DNA. This table has 90,000 to 120,000 clones, 88% appearing once. Germline V gene lookup returns CDR1 MDHEN and CDR2 SYDVKM. The CDR3 runs 15 residues. Trimming took 3 bases from V and 4 from J, leaving 12 bases between them. This chain uses TRBV28 with TRBJ1-4; maybe TRBD1 (5 bases). Sequencing was carried out using peripheral blood. The source of this sequence is a man aged 50 to 59 with active or convalescent COVID-19. CDR3 in amino acids: CASSFPRGDNEKLFF. For the CDR3, the DNA is TGTGCCAGCAGTTTTCCGCGGGGGGATAATGAAAAACTGTTTTTT.